Here is one T cell receptor (beta chain) with its context. The antigen it binds to is not known. No clone much larger than this one lies a single base away; base qualities are absent. Patients were selected for having adequate residual fresh-frozen tumor tissue and more than two years of available survival data. Although molecular status otherwise differed among the glioblastoma patients, no patient had an isocitrate dehydrogenase mutation. PBMC were collected before vaccination, two weeks after the third vaccination, and at tumor progression if tumor progression occurred. Genomic DNA was extracted with the Qiagen DNeasy Blood extraction Kit. These data originate in a study of glioma-infiltrating T cells after dendritic cell vaccination (TCRdb year 2016). In the study overall: Of the roughly 15 glioblastoma patients in the cohort, all drawn from Phase I and II dendritic cell vaccination trials, 9 were newly diagnosed and 6 had recurrent disease. The vaccine consisted of monocyte-derived dendritic cells cultured roughly 7 days with IL-4 and GM-CSF, then pulsed overnight with autologous tumor lysate. In glioblastoma patients vaccinated with dendritic cells, deep sequencing of TCR beta CDR3 regions served to measure the amount of tumor-infiltrating lymphocytes and to compare repertoires between tumor and blood. Patients received three intradermal dendritic cell vaccine injections at biweekly intervals in the arm below the axilla. Survival after dendritic cell vaccination was correlated with TCR sequencing metrics, including TIL content and tumor-blood repertoire overlap. Between the early 2000s and the early 2010s, the patients were given dendritic cell vaccination pulsed with autologous tumor lysate. Overall results and qualifications from the work: TCR clonality showed no direct relationship with survival, which suggests that a diverse polyclonal response may matter. Higher estimated pretreatment TIL content predicted longer time to progression and overall survival after dendritic cell vaccination. The cohort was small and heterogeneous, few patients had complete blood and tumor sets, and even fewer had initial-recurrent tumor pairs. The TCR overlap response model with three groups was called speculative and said to need prospective validation.

There are 15 amino acids in the CDR3, from cysteine to phenylalanine inclusive. Only the CDR3 region is kept as DNA, spanning 45 bases read in frame from base 1. The germline V gene gives CDR1 as MDHEN and CDR2 as SYDVKM. V is cut back by 5 bases and J by 4 bases, with 8 bases in the junction unmatched. The immunoSEQ assay amplified TCRB CDR3 regions from approximately 2 micrograms of genomic DNA, or from all available DNA when less than that amount was available. The multiplex PCR relied on 60 forward primers for TCR V beta segments and 13 reverse primers for J beta segments. Synthetic control templates were spiked into each sample at limiting dilution to estimate reads per starting template. Sequencing produced 87 bp reads on the Illumina HiSeq System. The original methods were these. PCR and sequencing errors were removed by a nearest neighbor algorithm that merged closely related sequences. TCR overlap was defined as the percentage of unique tumor TCR beta sequences that were also found in the peripheral blood of the same patient. The table was pulled from immuneACCESS by TCRdb, which kept in-frame rearrangements only. Such tables lose some clones; where checked, under half of the loss comes from unresolved V genes, and the rest has no known cause. The D gene and trimming were derived from the DNA, and the V and J assignments and clone size from that table. The sample includes about 92,000 clones, with 85% to 90% observed a single time. The leading ten clones occupy less than 20% of the sample.

The sequence was obtained from a human donor with glioblastoma. The material sequenced was blood, taken before dendritic cell vaccination. The receptor chain draws on TRBV28 and TRBJ2-3, with TRBD1 matching 8 junction bases. Read as DNA, the sequence is TGTGCCAGCAGTCCGCCCGGGACAGGTTCAGATACGCAGTATTTT. It specifies CASSPPGTGSDTQYF.